The 26 T cell receptor beta chains in this list originate from one sample, sequenced in a study of identifying expanded T cells in peripheral blood (dated by TCRdb to about 2019). The method was the immunoSEQ multiplex PCR assay. TCRdb obtained this table from immuneACCESS and retained in-frame rearrangements with V and J assigned. These tables miss some clones; where compared with another copy, unresolved V genes account for less than half of the shortfall, and the remainder is unexplained. This sample lists approximately 86,000 clones; 70% to 90% were detected once. The biggest ten clones account for just under 4.5% of the sample. The sequenced sample consisted of blood. The source of these receptors is a person aged 18-69 years in good health.

This clone has only one observation. The chain couples TRBV7-3 to TRBJ2-1, with D possibly matching TRBD1 (6 bases). V dropped 3 bases and J dropped 6 bases, with 9 bases sitting between them. The germline CDR1 and CDR2 sequences are SGHTA and FQGTGA. The CDR3 length is 13 residues. CDR3 amino acids: CASSFSTGNEQFF. DNA of the CDR3: TGTGCCAGCAGCTTTTCGACAGGCAATGAGCAGTTCTTC.

In nucleotides, the CDR3 is TGTGCCAGCAGTTACGGTTTACTCCTCACCACCGGGGAGCTGTTTTTT. It yields the protein CASSYGLLLTTGELFF. The genes are TRBV6-5 and TRBJ2-2; D gene ambiguous. Trimming shortened V by 2 bases and J by 4 bases, and 14 bases separated the two germline ends. The CDR3 loop spans 16 amino acids. Per the germline V gene, CDR1 is MNHEY and CDR2 is SVGAGI.

The J gene is TRBJ1-1, the V gene TRBV6-1; no firm D call. This CDR3 contains 15 residues. V was pared by 2 bases and J by 4 bases, with 14 bases between. Per the germline V gene, CDR1 is MNHNS and CDR2 is SASEGT. The CDR3 DNA sequence: TGTGCCAGCAGTGAATTGACCTTCGAGGGCACTGAAGCTTTCTTT. It codes for CASSELTFEGTEAFF.

This chain's CDR3 is CASSSAGLAGFREQFF. The DNA of the CDR3 is TGTGCCAGCAGCTCGGCGGGACTAGCGGGGTTTCGTGAGCAGTTCTTC. The V gene is TRBV5-6, the J gene TRBJ2-1; 13 nucleotides match TRBD2. V shed 3 bases, J shed 9 bases, and the junction held 9 bases outside the gene matches. The CDR3 totals 16 residues. Germline loops: CDR1 SGHDT, CDR2 YYEEEE.

Only one count was recorded for this clone. The V gene is TRBV19, the J gene TRBJ1-4; the D gene is possibly TRBD1 (5 bases). This CDR3 region has 15 residues. CDR1 is LNHDA, CDR2 SQIVND, per germline (reference sequence). With 1 base removed from V and 8 bases from J, the gap between germline ends came to 14 bases. The CDR3: CASSIGGTGGEKLFF. The CDR3 DNA sequence: TGTGCCAGTAGTATAGGAGGGACCGGGGGAGAAAAACTGTTTTTT.

CDR3 region: CASSLEGGYANTGELFF. The CDR3, as DNA: TGTGCCAGCAGCTTGGAAGGGGGGTACGCGAACACCGGGGAGCTGTTTTTT. J is TRBJ2-2 and V is TRBV5-4; the D call may be TRBD1 or TRBD2 (6 bases each). From germline, CDR1 is SGHNT and CDR2 YYREEE (reference sequence). The CDR3 length is 17 residues. The V end lost 0 bases, the J end lost 0 bases, and 12 bases lay between the germline ends.

This chain links TRBV7-2 with TRBJ2-1, with D hard to call. V lost 0 bases and J 2 bases, leaving 8 bases between the germline ends. In germline, CDR1 is SGHTA, CDR2 FQGNSA. This CDR3 is 15 amino acids long. CDR3 sequence: CASSLAGSTYNEQFF. For the CDR3, the DNA is TGTGCCAGCAGCTTAGCAGGCTCTACCTACAATGAGCAGTTCTTC.

The chain joins TRBV15 to TRBJ1-6; D perhaps matches TRBD1 (6 bases). This CDR3 has 14 amino acids. Trimming removed 2 bases at V and 7 bases at J, with 9 bases between. Germline assignment: CDR1 LNHNV and CDR2 YYDKDF (reference sequence). For the CDR3, the DNA is TGTGCCACCAGCAGAAGGGGGTTGAATTCACCCCTCCACTTT. Translation gives CATSRRGLNSPLHF.

This clone was picked up a small number of times. This chain links TRBV10-1 with TRBJ1-6; a weak D match, TRBD1 (5 bases). Germline CDR1 is WNHNN and CDR2 is SYGVQD (reference sequence). V was trimmed by 0 bases and J by 7 bases, leaving 10 bases between them. The CDR3 extends over 15 amino acids. The CDR3 loop reads CASSESGVGNSPLHF. Here the CDR3 DNA reads TGCGCCAGCAGTGAGTCGGGGGTAGGGAATTCACCCCTCCACTTT.

V gene TRBV5-6 combines with J gene TRBJ1-4, with D possibly matching TRBD1 (5 bases). Germline V gives CDR1 SGHDT, CDR2 YYEEEE. The CDR3 is 15 amino acids. V shed 2 bases and J shed 0 bases, with 8 bases lying between them. CDR3 sequence: CASSFGRATNEKLFF. The DNA for the CDR3 is TGTGCCAGCAGCTTCGGCAGGGCAACTAATGAAAAACTGTTTTTT.

In DNA, the CDR3 is TGTGCCAGCGGTAGGGGTTCATCCACCGGGGAGCTGTTTTTT. It yields the protein CASGRGSSTGELFF. This chain joins TRBV7-2 and TRBJ2-2, with a tentative D call TRBD1 (5 bases). The CDR3 is 14 residues long. V lost 8 bases and J lost 4, with 14 bases in between. CDR1 and CDR2 (germline): SGHTA, FQGNSA. The entire variable domain, with the rest obtained from reference TRBV7-2 and TRBJ2-2, is as follows: GAGVSQSPSNKVTEKGKDVELRCDPISGHTALYWYRQSLGQGLEFLIYFQGNSAPDKSGLPSDRFSAERTGGSVSTLTIQRTQQEDSAVYLCASGRGSSTGELFFGEGSRLTVL.

CDR3 coding DNA: TGTGCCAGCAGCCCATTCGGGCGGGGGCCTAGCACAGATACGCAGTATTTT. It specifies CASSPFGRGPSTDTQYF. This chain connects TRBV7-9 to TRBJ2-3; D possibly corresponds to TRBD2 (7 bases). The CDR3 extends over 17 amino acids. Germline assignment: CDR1 SEHNR and CDR2 FQNEAQ (reference sequence). The V end was cut by 5 bases, the J end by 0 bases, with 18 bases between.

This chain links TRBV9 with TRBJ1-4; perhaps TRBD1 as D (5 bases). The CDR3 runs 15 residues. Germline CDR1 SGDLS, CDR2 YYNGEE. V was trimmed by 3 bases and J by 5 bases, leaving 14 bases between them. The CDR3 bases are TGTGCCAGCAGCGCCACAGGAGGGCACAATGAAAAACTGTTTTTT. Protein product: CASSATGGHNEKLFF. The whole variable domain, filled in from reference TRBV9 and TRBJ1-4, reads DSGVTQTPKHLITATGQRVTLRCSPRSGDLSVYWYQQSLDQGLQFLIQYYNGEERAKGNILERFSAQQFPDLHSELNLSSLELGDSALYFCASSATGGHNEKLFFGSGTQLSVL.

This chain uses TRBV7-2 with TRBJ1-3; 9 nucleotides align to TRBD1. With V trimmed by 5 bases and J by 3 bases, 8 bases remained unmatched. Germline V gives CDR1 SGHTA, CDR2 FQGNSA. The CDR3 covers 16 residues. The CDR3 region has the DNA TGTGCCAGCAGCCTATCAACAGGGGGCGGTGGAAACACCATATATTTT. It specifies CASSLSTGGGGNTIYF.

This clone occurred a few times. The rearrangement links TRBV7-8 to TRBJ1-2; 8 bases match TRBD1. This CDR3 has 15 residues. Germline V gives CDR1 SGHVS, CDR2 FQNEAQ. J was trimmed by 7 bases and V by 7 bases; bases with no gene match: 14. CDR3 region: CASTGTGPGAAGYTF. As DNA, the CDR3 is TGTGCCAGCACCGGGACAGGTCCTGGGGCGGCTGGCTACACCTTC.

V usage is TRBV6-5 and J usage is TRBJ1-4, with D unclear. Per germline, CDR1 MNHEY and CDR2 SVGAGI. V was clipped by 5 bases and J by 3 bases, with 13 bases between them. The CDR3 has 15 residues. CDR3: CASSRTDPPNEKLFF. The CDR3 bases are TGTGCCAGCAGTCGGACGGACCCTCCTAATGAAAAACTGTTTTTT.

DNA of the CDR3: TGTGCCAGCTCACCCGGGCCCGGGGGGCTCGAGCAGTACTTC. It specifies CASSPGPGGLEQYF. The rearrangement joins TRBV18 to TRBJ2-7; D possibly corresponds to TRBD2 (7 bases). The CDR3 length is 14 residues. Germline V gene data show CDR1 as KGHSH and CDR2 as LQKENI. V gave up 3 bases and J gave up 6 bases, with 15 bases separating them.

The genes are TRBV4-3 and TRBJ2-3; TRBD2 matches at 7 bases. The CDR3 runs to 18 residues. The germline CDR1 and CDR2 sequences are LGHNA and YSLEER. V lost 3 bases to trimming and J lost 2 bases; unmatched junction nucleotides: 14. CDR3 in DNA: TGCGCCAGCAGCCACGAAGCGGGAAGGCGGGCCAACACAGATACGCAGTATTTT. Its protein product is CASSHEAGRRANTDTQYF.

This clone is medium-sized within its sample. V is TRBV2 and J is TRBJ1-1; D unresolved. V lost 5 bases, J lost 3 bases, and 4 bases lay in between. This CDR3 comprises 11 residues. In germline, CDR1 is SNHLY, CDR2 FYNNEI. CDR3 sequence reads: CASSYHTEAFF. In nucleotides, the CDR3 is TGTGCCAGCAGTTACCACACTGAAGCTTTCTTT.

This chain's CDR3 is CASSNEPYTGNYGYTF. For the CDR3, the DNA is TGTGCCAGCAGCAATGAGCCCTACACCGGTAACTATGGCTACACCTTC. The chain couples TRBV7-8 to TRBJ1-2; D unresolved. The germline CDR1 and CDR2 sequences are SGHVS and FQNEAQ. V was shortened by 5 bases and J by 1 base, with 17 bases between the two germline ends. The CDR3 sequence is 16 residues long. Supplemented by reference TRBV7-8 and TRBJ1-2, the full variable domain reads GAGVSQSPRYKVAKRGQDVALRCDPISGHVSLFWYQQALGQGPEFLTYFQNEAQLDKSGLPSDRFFAERPEGSVSTLKIQRTQQEDSAVYLCASSNEPYTGNYGYTFGSGTRLTVV.

This clone was observed a few times. V usage is TRBV2 and J usage is TRBJ1-1; 7 bases are shared with TRBD1. Looked up from germline, CDR1 is SNHLY and CDR2 is FYNNEI. This CDR3 is built from 16 residues. J gave up 4 bases and V 7 bases, and 15 bases lay outside the gene matches. CDR3 in DNA: TGTGCCAGCATACGACAGGGATTCCGGAGGGGCACTGAAGCTTTCTTT. Translation gives CASIRQGFRRGTEAFF.

The chain combines TRBV19 with TRBJ1-5, with D unclear. Looked up from germline, CDR1 is LNHDA and CDR2 is SQIVND (reference sequence). Between the trimmed V and J ends, which lost 1 base and 8 bases, there was a span of 6 bases. CDR3 length: 12 amino acids. Here the CDR3 reads CASSIVSEPQHF. Written as DNA, the CDR3 is TGTGCCAGTAGTATAGTGAGTGAGCCCCAGCATTTT.

In this sample, this clone turned up a few times. The chain combines TRBV9 with TRBJ1-3; D unclear. The CDR3 is 14 residues long. Trimming took 0 bases from V and 0 from J, leaving 4 bases between them. In germline, CDR1 is SGDLS, CDR2 YYNGEE. CDR3 in amino acids: CASSVAVSGNTIYF. The CDR3 coding sequence is TGTGCCAGCAGCGTAGCAGTCTCTGGAAACACCATATATTTT.

V usage is TRBV7-9 and J usage is TRBJ1-4; D is unclear. The V end was cut by 6 bases, the J end by 8 bases, with 19 bases between. Germline CDR1 and CDR2: SEHNR and FQNEAQ (reference sequence). This CDR3 contains 15 residues. This CDR3 reads CASRPPPRIGEKLFF. CDR3 sequence (DNA): TGTGCCAGCAGACCCCCACCTCGAATAGGCGAAAAACTGTTTTTT.

The chain combines TRBV6-6 with TRBJ2-5; D assignment may be TRBD1 or TRBD2 (5 bases each). CDR3 length: 14 residues. V was clipped by 3 bases and J by 1 base, with 9 bases between them. The germline CDR1 and CDR2 sequences are MNHNY and SVGAGI (reference sequence). CDR3 in DNA: TGTGCCAGCAGTTATGGGGGAGTCCAAGAGACCCAGTACTTC. Translating it yields CASSYGGVQETQYF.

This chain connects TRBV29-1 to TRBJ2-5; the D is unclear. Trimming pared 3 bases from V and 5 bases from J, leaving 10 bases between. This CDR3 has 12 amino acids. The germline CDR1 and CDR2 sequences are SQVTM and ANQGSEA. The CDR3 DNA is TGCAGCGTTGATCTGGGTGGGGAGACCCAGTACTTC. Translation gives CSVDLGGETQYF. The full variable domain, its missing parts supplied by reference TRBV29-1 and TRBJ2-5, is SAVISQKPSRDICQRGTSLTIQCQVDSQVTMMFWYRQQPGQSLTLIATANQGSEATYESGFVIDKFPISRPNLTFSTLTVSNMSPEDSSIYLCSVDLGGETQYFGPGTRLLVL.